A single sample gave rise to the 4 T cell receptor beta chains below, sequenced in a study of chemoradiotherapy in HPV16-positive cancers. TCRdb's copy holds only in-frame clones and misses some; the assay was immunoSEQ multiplex PCR. The sample records some 14,000 clones, about 90% being singletons. Sequencing was performed on blood, taken from a patient who underwent chemoradiotherapy. These receptors all stem from a human donor with HPV-associated anogenital cancer.

This rearrangement joins TRBV18 to TRBJ1-2; TRBD1 matches 8 bases. Germline loops: CDR1 KGHSH, CDR2 LQKENI. The CDR3 covers 13 residues. V lost 2 bases and J lost 13; bases outside the gene matches: 9. The CDR3 DNA sequence: TGTGCCAGCTCACCAGACAGGGGCCCCCTGGGCACCTTC. This codes for CASSPDRGPLGTF.

The chain combines TRBV6-1 with TRBJ1-5, with D possibly matching TRBD1 (5 bases). Deletions cut 6 bases from V and 1 base from J, with 13 bases between. Germline CDR1 is MNHNS and CDR2 is SASEGT. The length of the CDR3 is 15 residues. DNA of the CDR3: TGTGCCAGCAGCATGGGGGGTACCAGCAATCAGCCCCAGCATTTT. Amino acids: CASSMGGTSNQPQHF.

V gene TRBV5-6 combines with J gene TRBJ2-1; D is uncertain. V dropped 4 bases and J dropped 0 bases, with 11 bases sitting between them. Germline-derived CDR1 and CDR2 are SGHDT and YYEEEE. CDR3 length equals 15 residues. The CDR3 protein is CASSAAPSSYNEQFF. The CDR3 DNA sequence: TGTGCCAGCAGCGCAGCGCCAAGCTCCTACAATGAGCAGTTCTTC.

V gene TRBV19 combines with J gene TRBJ1-2; D call uncertain. CDR1 and CDR2 from the germline V gene are LNHDA and SQIVND (reference sequence). CDR3 length: 12 residues. Trimming left V 3 bases short and J 4 bases short, with 6 bases between. This CDR3 is CASSIFSYGYTF. The CDR3 DNA reads as TGTGCCAGTAGTATCTTCAGCTATGGCTACACCTTC.